This T cell receptor beta chain was recorded in a study of cytomegalovirus exposure and HLA in healthy donors. Overall study results and limits: Cytomegalovirus-associated TCR beta chains were listed, numbering 164. Because they were indistinguishable, some V segments, including TRBV6-2 and TRBV6-3, were excluded. It was taken for granted in presence/absence analyses that sequencing depth across donors was roughly uniform.

PCR used 60 Vbeta primers and 13 Jbeta primers. Using immunoSEQ multiplex PCR, the repertoire was profiled, and TCRdb retains in-frame clones only, with some absent. The sample carries 150,000 to 200,000 clones, approximately 80% recorded once. The germline CDR1 and CDR2 sequences are WSHSY and SAAADI. The CDR3 is 11 residues long. Trimming removed 4 bases from V and 5 bases from J, with 2 bases in between. As to this clone: What it binds is unknown.

The rearrangement uses TRBV10-2 and TRBJ1-4; D gene ambiguous. The sample taken for sequencing was PBMCs. The sequence was obtained from a man between 18 and 35 years old in good health and CMV-seropositive. The CDR3 sequence: CASSANEKLFF. The CDR3 DNA follows: TGCGCCAGCAGTGCGAATGAAAAACTGTTTTTT.